These 31 T cell receptor beta chains came from one sample sequenced in a study of cytomegalovirus exposure and HLA in healthy donors. With 60 Vbeta and 13 Jbeta primers, the PCR was carried out. Generated by immunoSEQ multiplex PCR, the TCRdb table keeps only in-frame clones and is missing some. Here the sample spans about 100,000 clones, 82% being singletons. What was sequenced was PBMCs. The receptors derive from a man aged 30 to 39 in good health and CMV-seropositive.

The J gene is TRBJ2-3, the V gene TRBV30; TRBD2 is a possible D gene (6 bases). Trimming stripped 0 bases from V and 2 bases from J, with 21 bases between. Germline-derived CDR1 and CDR2 are GTSNPN and SVGIG (reference sequence). The CDR3 has 18 amino acids. This CDR3 reads CAWSVDWRQRVATDTQYF. In DNA form, the CDR3 reads TGTGCCTGGAGTGTAGACTGGCGGCAGCGGGTTGCCACAGATACGCAGTATTTT.

Concerning this clone: Other DNA sequences of this sample code for an identical CDR3. CDR3 bases: TGTGCCAGCAGCGTACCTGGACTAGCGGGGGGCAATGAGCAGTTCTTC. It encodes CASSVPGLAGGNEQFF. The J gene is TRBJ2-1, the V gene TRBV9, with 14 bases matching TRBD2. The V segment lost 1 base and the J segment 6 bases; nucleotides outside the gene matches: 3. This CDR3 spans 16 amino acids. Germline-derived CDR1 and CDR2 are SGDLS and YYNGEE. The full variable domain, rest sourced from reference TRBV9 and TRBJ2-1, is DSGVTQTPKHLITATGQRVTLRCSPRSGDLSVYWYQQSLDQGLQFLIQYYNGEERAKGNILERFSAQQFPDLHSELNLSSLELGDSALYFCASSVPGLAGGNEQFFGPGTRLTVL.

This clone was counted only a few times. The same CDR3 is also encoded by other DNA sequences in this sample. The chain uses TRBV6-5 and TRBJ1-2, with TRBD1 matching 9 bases. The CDR3 is 15 residues long. The V gene's germline CDR1 is MNHEY and CDR2 SVGAGI. V was clipped by 0 bases and J by 4 bases; unmatched bases: 3. DNA for the CDR3: TGTGCCAGCAGTTACTCCGGGACAGGGTCCTATGGCTACACCTTC. Residues: CASSYSGTGSYGYTF.

In nucleotides, the CDR3 is TGTGCCATCAGTGAAACAGGTGACTATGGCTACACCTTC. Encoded protein: CAISETGDYGYTF. This chain links TRBV10-3 with TRBJ1-2, with D possibly matching TRBD1 (5 bases). The CDR3 loop spans 13 amino acids. CDR1 is ENHRY, CDR2 SYGVKD, per germline. Trimming shortened V by 3 bases and J by 3 bases, and 8 bases separated the two germline ends.

This rearrangement joins TRBV2 to TRBJ1-6; the D is unclear. The CDR3 totals 15 residues. Germline loops: CDR1 SNHLY, CDR2 FYNNEI. Trimming shortened V by 4 bases and J by 10 bases, and 17 bases separated the two germline ends. Written as DNA, the CDR3 is TGTGCCAGCAGTGGCCGGCTCGAGGTAAACTCACCCCTCCACTTT. Translating it yields CASSGRLEVNSPLHF.

The V gene is TRBV27, the J gene TRBJ2-3; 12 bases fit TRBD2. Germline V gene data show CDR1 as MNHEY and CDR2 as SMNVEV (reference sequence). The CDR3 covers 16 residues. Trimming took 5 bases from V and 7 from J; bases not matched to a gene: 10. CDR3 nucleotides: TGTGCCAGCAGTCTAACCCTAGCGGGGGGGCCAAATACGCAGTATTTT. Encoded protein: CASSLTLAGGPNTQYF.

The chain uses TRBV19 and TRBJ1-5; TRBD1 might be the D (6 bases). This CDR3 spans 16 amino acids. The germline CDR1 and CDR2 sequences are LNHDA and SQIVND (reference sequence). V dropped 4 bases and J dropped 6 bases, with 19 bases sitting between them. The CDR3 region is CASSTGQGGIGQPQHF. The CDR3 DNA reads as TGTGCCAGTAGTACAGGACAAGGGGGTATCGGTCAGCCCCAGCATTTT.

V usage is TRBV7-7 and J usage is TRBJ1-1, with unresolved D. From germline, CDR1 is SSHAT and CDR2 FNYEAQ (reference sequence). Trimming cost V 6 bases and J 4 bases, with 3 bases left between them. The CDR3 loop spans 10 amino acids. DNA of the CDR3: TGTGCCAGCAGGCGCACTGAAGCTTTCTTT. Translating gives CASRRTEAFF.

The chain has TRBV5-6 and TRBJ2-7; 8 bases are shared with TRBD2. The CDR3 runs 15 residues. V shed 1 base, J shed 2 bases, and the junction held 5 bases outside the gene matches. Germline CDR1 and CDR2: SGHDT and YYEEEE. The DNA for the CDR3 is TGTGCCAGCAGCTTGTTTGGCGGGGGGCCCTACGAGCAGTACTTC. Its protein product is CASSLFGGGPYEQYF. The whole variable domain, remainder taken from reference TRBV5-6 and TRBJ2-7, is DAGVTQSPTHLIKTRGQQVTLRCSPKSGHDTVSWYQQALGQGPQFIFQYYEEEERQRGNFPDRFSGHQFPNYSSELNVNALLLGDSALYLCASSLFGGGPYEQYFGPGTRLTVT.

Points on this clone: Germline and junction disagree at one end, which may indicate a read error. The chain employs TRBV4-1 and TRBJ2-6; 8 nucleotides line up with TRBD1. CDR3 size: 18 residues. Germline loops: CDR1 MGHRA, CDR2 YSYEKL. The CDR3 spells CASSQEDRGSSGANGLTF. The CDR3 bases are TGCGCCAGCAGCCAAGAAGACAGGGGTAGCTCTGGGGCCAACGGCCTGACTTTC.

The chain recombines TRBV11-3 with TRBJ1-2; D gene unclear. The V end lost 5 bases, the J end lost 0 bases, and 10 bases lay between the germline ends. This CDR3 is 14 amino acids long. Germline CDR1 reads SGHNT; CDR2 reads YENEEA. CDR3 sequence reads: CASSHRATNYGYTF. Written as DNA, the CDR3 is TGTGCCAGCAGCCACCGCGCCACTAACTATGGCTACACCTTC.

There are a few counts of this clone. This chain joins TRBV11-3 and TRBJ2-7; 8 bases agree with TRBD2. The CDR3 covers 15 residues. V was pared by 2 bases and J by 1 base, with 4 bases of the junction left unmatched. CDR1 SGHNT and CDR2 YENEEA come from the germline V gene. The CDR3 spells CASSLRGGPSYEQYF. The CDR3 DNA is TGTGCCAGCAGCTTACGGGGGGGTCCATCCTACGAGCAGTACTTC. Using reference TRBV11-3 and TRBJ2-7 for the parts outside the CDR3, the full variable domain is EAGVVQSPRYKIIEKKQPVAFWCNPISGHNTLYWYLQNLGQGPELLIRYENEEAVDDSQLPKDRFSAERLKGVDSTLKIQPAELGDSAVYLCASSLRGGPSYEQYFGPGTRLTVT.

This rearrangement joins TRBV5-1 to TRBJ1-1; D gene uncertain. CDR3 size: 14 residues. Germline-derived CDR1 and CDR2 are SGHRS and YFSETQ. Deletions cut 1 base from V and 3 bases from J, with 10 bases between. CDR3 sequence: CASSLQRSDTEAFF. CDR3 sequence (DNA): TGCGCCAGCAGCTTGCAAAGGAGCGACACTGAAGCTTTCTTT.

The chain couples TRBV18 to TRBJ2-3, with D possibly TRBD2 on 5 matching bases. With 3 bases removed from V and 6 bases from J, the gap between germline ends came to 22 bases. The CDR3 length is 17 residues. Germline CDR1 is KGHSH and CDR2 is LQKENI. This chain's CDR3 is CASSPGRLPGSTDTQYF. CDR3 in DNA: TGTGCCAGCTCACCGGGAAGACTACCGGGTTCCACCGATACGCAGTATTTT.

This rearrangement joins TRBV5-1 to TRBJ1-1; possibly TRBD1 for D (6 bases). Germline CDR1 reads SGHRS; CDR2 reads YFSETQ. The V end lost 2 bases, the J end lost 3 bases, and 14 bases lay between the germline ends. The CDR3 consists of 15 residues. DNA for the CDR3: TGCGCCAGCAGCTTATTCACAGGGTCCGACACTGAAGCTTTCTTT. This sequence encodes CASSLFTGSDTEAFF.

This chain links TRBV18 with TRBJ1-1; no definite D call. This CDR3 is built from 15 residues. The germline V gene encodes CDR1 KGHSH and CDR2 LQKENI. The V end lost 3 bases, the J end lost 7 bases, and 18 bases lay between the germline ends. The chain's CDR3 is CASSPGTRAAFEAFF. The CDR3 DNA sequence: TGTGCCAGCTCACCGGGAACGAGGGCGGCCTTTGAAGCTTTCTTT.

As to this clone: An end of the junction does not agree with germline; a read error may underlie this. This sequence joins TRBV7-9 and TRBJ2-2; no definite D call. From germline, CDR1 is SEHNR and CDR2 FQNEAQ (reference sequence). The CDR3 is 15 amino acids. CDR3 nucleotide sequence: TGTTCCAGCAGCTTAGAAGGCGGAATCAGCGGGGAGCTGTTTTTT. Translated, it gives CSSSLEGGISGELFF.

In regard to this clone: The junction does not match germline at one end; this may be a read error. This chain joins TRBV6-5 and TRBJ1-2, with D unresolved. The germline V gene has CDR1 MNHEY and CDR2 SVGAGI. The CDR3 totals 13 residues. CDR3 DNA: TGTGCCAGCGGGGAGCATAACAACTATGGCCACACCTTC. Its translation is CASGEHNNYGHTF.

The chain carries TRBV6-4 and TRBJ1-1, with 9 positions matching TRBD1. V shed 6 bases, J shed 2 bases, and the junction held 4 bases outside the gene matches. The length of the CDR3 is 14 residues. CDR1 is MRHNA and CDR2 is SNTAGT in the germline V gene. CDR3 sequence: CASSRDRENTEAFF. The CDR3 DNA is TGTGCCAGCAGCCGGGACAGGGAAAACACTGAAGCTTTCTTT.

The chain links TRBV7-9 to TRBJ1-4; 8 nucleotides match TRBD1. The CDR3 sequence is 13 residues long. Per the germline V gene, CDR1 is SEHNR and CDR2 is FQNEAQ (reference sequence). With V trimmed by 7 bases and J by 7 bases, 5 bases remained unmatched. For the CDR3, the DNA is TGTGCCAGCATCCAACAGGGGGGTGAAAAACTGTTTTTT. Translated: CASIQQGGEKLFF.

The CDR3 is CASSYWGGRVTEAFF. Written as DNA, the CDR3 is TGTGCCAGCAGTTACTGGGGGGGGCGCGTCACTGAAGCTTTCTTT. This chain uses TRBV6-5 with TRBJ1-1; D might be TRBD1 (6 bases). V was clipped by 1 base and J by 4 bases, with 13 bases between them. Germline-derived CDR1 and CDR2 are MNHEY and SVGAGI. The CDR3 consists of 15 residues.

For the CDR3, the DNA is TGTGCCAGCTCACCCCAGGGGCTGAATAGCAATCAGCCCCAGCATTTT. Translating gives CASSPQGLNSNQPQHF. This chain joins TRBV18 and TRBJ1-5; perhaps TRBD1 as D (6 bases). Germline assignment: CDR1 KGHSH and CDR2 LQKENI. Between the trimmed V and J ends, which lost 3 bases and 0 bases, there was a span of 12 bases. The CDR3 sequence is 16 residues long.

The table lists this clone with a few counts. The CDR3 sequence: CASSAGFGYTF. CDR3 coding DNA: TGTGCCAGCAGTGCAGGGTTTGGCTACACCTTC. This rearrangement joins TRBV9 to TRBJ1-2; tentatively, D is TRBD1 (5 bases). Trimming removed 5 bases at V and 7 bases at J, with 9 bases between. Germline CDR1 reads SGDLS; CDR2 reads YYNGEE. The CDR3 sequence is 11 residues long.

The V call is TRBV7-2, the J call TRBJ2-1; 7 nucleotides align to TRBD1. Trimming cost V 4 bases and J 5 bases; bases outside gene matches: 5. The V gene's germline CDR1 is SGHTA and CDR2 FQGNSA. This CDR3 is built from 14 residues. DNA of the CDR3: TGTGCCAGCAGCTCCCCGGGACAGAACAATGAGCAGTTCTTC. Amino acid sequence: CASSSPGQNNEQFF.

The CDR3 protein is CASRQGRSFAEQFF. The CDR3 DNA reads TGTGCCAGTAGACAGGGAAGGTCATTCGCTGAGCAGTTCTTC. The V call is TRBV19, the J call TRBJ2-1; weak D call: TRBD1 (6 bases). The CDR3 spans 14 residues. Germline V gene lookup returns CDR1 LNHDA and CDR2 SQIVND (reference sequence). Trimming pared 6 bases from V and 9 bases from J, leaving 18 bases between.

The chain is built from TRBV15 and TRBJ2-7, with 12 bases lining up with TRBD2. The germline V gene encodes CDR1 LNHNV and CDR2 YYDKDF (reference sequence). V gave up 1 base and J gave up 4 bases; unmatched junction bases: 5. This CDR3 is built from 16 residues. In DNA form, the CDR3 reads TGTGCCACCAGCAGAGGAGGACTAGCGGGATTTTACGAGCAGTACTTC. Its protein product is CATSRGGLAGFYEQYF.

The sample holds a few counts of this clone. V gene TRBV5-8 combines with J gene TRBJ2-1; 7 nucleotides agree with TRBD2. The CDR3 has 15 residues. Germline V CDR1 and CDR2: SGHTS, YDEGEE. The V segment lost 6 bases and the J segment 2 bases; nucleotides outside the gene matches: 8. The CDR3, as DNA: TGTGCCAGCACCCGCCGGGGACTAACCTACAATGAGCAGTTCTTC. Protein sequence: CASTRRGLTYNEQFF.

V usage is TRBV15 and J usage is TRBJ2-7; D might be TRBD2 (5 bases). This CDR3 contains 13 residues. The V end was cut by 3 bases, the J end by 7 bases, with 13 bases between. The V gene's germline CDR1 is LNHNV and CDR2 YYDKDF (reference sequence). The CDR3: CATSRGSTGEQYF. The CDR3, as DNA: TGTGCCACCAGCAGGGGGTCCACGGGGGAGCAGTACTTC.

In this sample, this clone turned up a few times. This chain connects TRBV4-1 to TRBJ2-6, with 9 bases that match TRBD1. CDR1 is MGHRA, CDR2 YSYEKL, per germline. The V segment lost 3 bases and the J segment 0 bases; nucleotides outside the gene matches: 0. The CDR3 is 16 residues long. Here the CDR3 reads CASSQTGGSGANVLTF. In DNA, the CDR3 is TGCGCCAGCAGCCAGACAGGGGGCTCTGGGGCCAACGTCCTGACTTTC.

CDR3 region: CASSLAPTSGGGLSYQETQYF. The CDR3 nucleotides are TGCGCCAGCAGCTTGGCCCCGACTAGCGGGGGGGGGCTATCATATCAAGAGACCCAGTACTTC. The chain has TRBV5-1 and TRBJ2-5; 14 nucleotides align to TRBD2. V lost 0 bases and J lost 2; bases outside the gene matches: 15. Germline CDR1 and CDR2: SGHRS and YFSETQ. CDR3 length: 21 residues. Combining the CDR3 with reference TRBV5-1 and TRBJ2-5 gives the whole variable domain KAGVTQTPRYLIKTRGQQVTLSCSPISGHRSVSWYQQTPGQGLQFLFEYFSETQRNKGNFPGRFSGRQFSNSRSEMNVSTLELGDSALYLCASSLAPTSGGGLSYQETQYFGPGTRLLVL.

This chain links TRBV10-3 with TRBJ1-1; TRBD1 might be the D (5 bases). The CDR3 has 15 residues. Per germline, CDR1 ENHRY and CDR2 SYGVKD. Trimming took off 0 bases at V and 4 bases at J, with 12 bases between the two ends. The CDR3: CAISESSGRGTEAFF. CDR3 DNA: TGTGCCATCAGTGAGTCGTCGGGGAGGGGCACTGAAGCTTTCTTT.